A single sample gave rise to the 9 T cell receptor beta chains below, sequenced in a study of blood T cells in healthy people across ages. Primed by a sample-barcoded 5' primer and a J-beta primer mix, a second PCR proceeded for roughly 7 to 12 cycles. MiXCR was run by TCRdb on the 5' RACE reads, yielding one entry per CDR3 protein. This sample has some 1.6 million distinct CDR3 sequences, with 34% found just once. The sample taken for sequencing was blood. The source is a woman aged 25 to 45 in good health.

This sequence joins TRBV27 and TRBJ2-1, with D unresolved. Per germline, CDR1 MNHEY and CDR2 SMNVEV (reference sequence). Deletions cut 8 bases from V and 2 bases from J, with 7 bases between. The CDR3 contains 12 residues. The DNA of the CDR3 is TGTGCCAGCCTTGACACCTACAATGAGCAGTTCTTC. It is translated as CASLDTYNEQFF.

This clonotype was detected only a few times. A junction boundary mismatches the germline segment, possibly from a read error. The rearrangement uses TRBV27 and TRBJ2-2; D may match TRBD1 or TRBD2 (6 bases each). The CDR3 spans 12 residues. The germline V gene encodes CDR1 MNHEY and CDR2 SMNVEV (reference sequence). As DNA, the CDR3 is TGTGCCAGCGTCGGGGGCACCGGGGAGCGGTTTTTT. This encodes CASVGGTGERFF.

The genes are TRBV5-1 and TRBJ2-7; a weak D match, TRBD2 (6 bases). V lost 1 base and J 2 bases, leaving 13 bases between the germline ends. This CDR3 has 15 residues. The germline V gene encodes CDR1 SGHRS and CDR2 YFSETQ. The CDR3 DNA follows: TGCGCCAGCAGCTTGTTGGAGGCTAGCGCCTACGAGCAGTACTTC. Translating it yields CASSLLEASAYEQYF.

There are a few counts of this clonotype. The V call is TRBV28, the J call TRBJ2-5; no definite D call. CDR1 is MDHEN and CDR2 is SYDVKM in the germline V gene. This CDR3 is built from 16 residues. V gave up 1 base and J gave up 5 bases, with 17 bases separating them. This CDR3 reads CASSLFGLTARETQYF. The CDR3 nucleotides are TGTGCCAGCAGTTTATTTGGTCTAACCGCCCGTGAGACCCAGTACTTC. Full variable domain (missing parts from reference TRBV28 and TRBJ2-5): DVKVTQSSRYLVKRTGEKVFLECVQDMDHENMFWYRQDPGLGLRLIYFSYDVKMKEKGDIPEGYSVSREKKERFSLILESASTNQTSMYLCASSLFGLTARETQYFGPGTRLLVL.

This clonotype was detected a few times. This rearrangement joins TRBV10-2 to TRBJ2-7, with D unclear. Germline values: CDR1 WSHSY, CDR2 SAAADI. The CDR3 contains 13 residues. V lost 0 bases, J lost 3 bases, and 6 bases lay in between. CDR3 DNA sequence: TGCGCCAGCAGTGAGTCAACAGACTACGAGCAGTACTTC. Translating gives CASSESTDYEQYF.

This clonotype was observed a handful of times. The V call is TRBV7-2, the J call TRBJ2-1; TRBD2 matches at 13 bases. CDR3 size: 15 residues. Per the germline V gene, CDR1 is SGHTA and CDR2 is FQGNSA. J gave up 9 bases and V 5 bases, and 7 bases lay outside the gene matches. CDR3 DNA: TGTGCCAGCAGCCCCAGGACTAGCGGGAGTCGTGAGCAGTTCTTC. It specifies CASSPRTSGSREQFF.

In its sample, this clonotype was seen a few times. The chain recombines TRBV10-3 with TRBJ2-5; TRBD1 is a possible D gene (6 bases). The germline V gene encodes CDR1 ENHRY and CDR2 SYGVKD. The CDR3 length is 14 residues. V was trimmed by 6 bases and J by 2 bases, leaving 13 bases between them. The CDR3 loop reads CAISPGEWQETQYF. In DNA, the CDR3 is TGTGCCATCAGCCCAGGGGAGTGGCAAGAGACCCAGTACTTC.

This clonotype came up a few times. CDR3 DNA: TGTGCCAGCAGCCACACTTCAGGGTCCACTGAAGCTTTCTTT. This encodes CASSHTSGSTEAFF. The chain joins TRBV11-2 to TRBJ1-1, with D perhaps matching TRBD1 (5 bases). V dropped 5 bases and J dropped 4 bases, with 14 bases sitting between them. Germline V gives CDR1 SGHAT, CDR2 FQNNGV. The CDR3 is 14 residues long.

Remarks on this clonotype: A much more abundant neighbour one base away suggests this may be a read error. The CDR3, as DNA: TGCGCCAGCAGCTTGGGTGGCGGGAGCGTTTACAGTGAGCAGTTCTTC. This gives the protein CASSLGGGSVYSEQFF. J is TRBJ2-1 and V is TRBV5-1, with 7 bases that match TRBD2. Germline V lookup: CDR1 SGHRS, CDR2 YFSETQ. This CDR3 contains 16 residues.